This T cell receptor (beta chain) was documented in a study of T cell clonotyping in hematopoietic cell transplantation. About the study: Recipients' pretransplant samples followed cytoreduction.

Time point indicated: recipient sample about 28 days before transplant, after cytoreduction. Samples: about 28 days before transplant, then days 30, 100 and 180 after. Sequencing used immunoSEQ multiplex PCR; TCRdb keeps in-frame clones, though not all of them. The table records around 15,000 clones, approximately 93% of them present only once. The CDR3 spans 13 residues. The germline V gene encodes CDR1 LNHDA and CDR2 SQIVND (reference sequence). V dropped 4 bases and J dropped 4 bases, with 10 bases sitting between them. Study observations and caveats: Broader posttransplant TCR repertoire diversity was predicted by graft donor and pretransplant recipient Inverse Simpson Index values. Few recipient clonotypes overlapped donors; over 95% were de novo at given depth.

Turning to this clone: Its matching antigen is unknown.

This receptor was taken from a man between 18 and 29 years old with biphenotypic leukemia. Some clones in this sample may be carry-over from other donors' samples. The specimen comprised peripheral blood mononuclear cells, sampled before stem cell transplant. This chain joins TRBV19 and TRBJ1-2; D not certain. The CDR3 here is CASSRKGSYGYTF. The CDR3, as DNA: TGTGCCAGTAGTAGGAAGGGATCCTATGGCTACACCTTC.